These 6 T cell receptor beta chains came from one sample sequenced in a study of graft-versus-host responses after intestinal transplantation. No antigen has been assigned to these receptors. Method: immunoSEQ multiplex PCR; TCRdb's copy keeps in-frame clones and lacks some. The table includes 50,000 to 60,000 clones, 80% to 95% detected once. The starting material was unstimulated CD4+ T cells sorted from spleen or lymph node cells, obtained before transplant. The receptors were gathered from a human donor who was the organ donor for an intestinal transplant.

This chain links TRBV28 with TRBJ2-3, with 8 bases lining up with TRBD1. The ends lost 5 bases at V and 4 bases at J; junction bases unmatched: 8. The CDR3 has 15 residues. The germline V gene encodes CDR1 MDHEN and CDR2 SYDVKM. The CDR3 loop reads CASSPPGTGSDTQYF. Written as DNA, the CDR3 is TGTGCCAGCAGTCCCCCCGGGACAGGATCAGATACGCAGTATTTT.

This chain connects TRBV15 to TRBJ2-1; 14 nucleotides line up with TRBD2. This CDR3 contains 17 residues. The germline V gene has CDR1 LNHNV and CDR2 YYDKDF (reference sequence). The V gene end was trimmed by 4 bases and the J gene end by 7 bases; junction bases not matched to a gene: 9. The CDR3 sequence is CATSTRLAGGPGNEQFF. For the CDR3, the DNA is TGTGCCACCAGCACCAGACTAGCGGGAGGGCCGGGGAATGAGCAGTTCTTC.

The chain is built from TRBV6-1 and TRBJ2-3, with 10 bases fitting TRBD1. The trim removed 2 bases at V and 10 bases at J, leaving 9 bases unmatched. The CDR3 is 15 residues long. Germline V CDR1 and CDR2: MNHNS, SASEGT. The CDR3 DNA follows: TGTGCCAGCAGTGAACTCACCGGGACAGGGGCTCCGCAGTATTTT. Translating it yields CASSELTGTGAPQYF.

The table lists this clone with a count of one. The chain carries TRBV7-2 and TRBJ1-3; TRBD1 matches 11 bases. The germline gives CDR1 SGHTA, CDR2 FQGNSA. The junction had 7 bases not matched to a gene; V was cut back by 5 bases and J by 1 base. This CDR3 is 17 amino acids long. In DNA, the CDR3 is TGTGCCAGCAGCCTTTTTGGACAGGGGGCGTCTGGAAACACCATATATTTT. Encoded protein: CASSLFGQGASGNTIYF. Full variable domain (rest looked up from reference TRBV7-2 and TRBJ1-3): GAGVSQSPSNKVTEKGKDVELRCDPISGHTALYWYRQSLGQGLEFLIYFQGNSAPDKSGLPSDRFSAERTGGSVSTLTIQRTQQEDSAVYLCASSLFGQGASGNTIYFGEGSWLTVV.

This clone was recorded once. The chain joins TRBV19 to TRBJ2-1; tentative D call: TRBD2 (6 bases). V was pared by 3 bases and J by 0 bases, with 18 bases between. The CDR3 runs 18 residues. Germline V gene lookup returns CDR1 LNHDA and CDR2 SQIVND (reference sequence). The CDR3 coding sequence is TGTGCCAGTAGTATTATATCTAGCGACCTCCTCTCCTACAATGAGCAGTTCTTC. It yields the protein CASSIISSDLLSYNEQFF.

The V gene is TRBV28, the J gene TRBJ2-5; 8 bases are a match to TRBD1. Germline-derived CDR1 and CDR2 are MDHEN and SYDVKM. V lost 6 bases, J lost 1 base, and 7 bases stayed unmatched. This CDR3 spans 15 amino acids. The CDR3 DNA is TGTGCCAGCAGCTACCAGGGGGCGGGCCAAGAGACCCAGTACTTC. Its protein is CASSYQGAGQETQYF.